This T cell receptor beta chain was documented in a study of CD8+ T cells in alopecia areata (dated by TCRdb to 2016 to 2019). With regard to the full study: Treated patients were enrolled in an open-label pilot trial of oral tofacitinib, 5 to 10 mg twice daily, for moderate-to-severe alopecia areata. Patients received tofacitinib for 6 to 18 months and were then followed off drug for 6 months to check for delayed response and recurrence. The study used high-throughput TCRbeta sequencing to examine T cell clonal expansion in alopecia areata, in both the C3H/HeJ mouse model and human patients. Scalp tissue and sorted CD4+ and CD8+ peripheral blood T cells from patchy and totalis/universalis alopecia areata patients and from healthy controls were covered by human TCRbeta sequencing. Tofacitinib-treated patients had biopsies at baseline and at 4 and 24 weeks of treatment, with a later scalp biopsy in several patients. Scalp clonality was compared across normal scalp (n=4), patchy alopecia areata scalp (n=8), and alopecia totalis/universalis scalp (n=8). RNA was obtained with the PAXgene miRNA kit for fixed scalp, the miRNeasy kit for PBMCs, and the RNeasy kit for mouse skin. Amplification of TCRbeta CDR3 regions was done by immunoSEQ multiplex PCR using 35 Vbeta forward primers and 13 Jbeta reverse primers.

On this clone: Its antigen is still unknown. No much larger clone is present one base from it, and per-base qualities are unavailable.

This specimen's time point label, interpreted: baseline before oral tofacitinib. Lesional scalp punch biopsies and peripheral blood were obtained from alopecia areata patients. After PBMCs were isolated by density centrifugation and stained for CD3, CD4 and CD8, a FACSAria was used to sort CD4+ and CD8+ T cells. On the study overall, not on this receptor specifically: Compared with normal scalp, lesional scalp, particularly in alopecia totalis/universalis, had higher clonality and more expanded CD8+ clones, which suggests antigenic drive. Shared TCR sequences between patients were less evident than in mice, which may be partly attributable to HLA diversity in the patient population. Unlike mouse skin, which is dominated by gammadelta T cells, normal human skin has resident alphabeta T cells that are also sequenced, and this complicates analysis of the scalp TCR repertoire.

The receptor library was made with the immunoSEQ multiplex PCR assay. RNA was extracted from all samples and reverse transcribed into cDNA as template for TCR sequencing. First-strand cDNA was synthesized using SuperScript III with a 2:1 mix of oligo-dT and random hexamers. A synthetic immune receptor repertoire was used to assess amplification bias, and residual bias was removed computationally. In the source study's methods: Raw reads were preprocessed to remove errors, and CDR3 was defined by IMGT conventions from the conserved cysteine to phenylalanine. Clonality was calculated as 1 minus Shannon entropy normalized by log2 of the number of productive unique TCRs. Whether each scalp clone was CD4 or CD8 was inferred by checking scalp TCRbeta sequences against the CD4 and CD8 repertoires from sorted blood. TCRdb mirrors the immuneACCESS table, restricted to in-frame sequences. Some clones are absent from its copies; in checked studies, under half trace to an unresolved V gene, and the reason for the others is unknown. Clone size and V and J calls were adopted from that table, with D and trimming inferred from the DNA. The table for this sample lists over 150,000 clones; 63% of them were counted only once. Jointly, the top ten make up 1.5% to 2% of the sample.

The receptor's source is a human donor with alopecia areata. The starting material was CD4+ T cells sorted from blood, obtained at week 0.

The encoded CDR3 is CSVVGDGDQPQHF. The DNA sequence is TGCAGCGTTGTTGGGGATGGGGATCAGCCCCAGCATTTT. The chain couples TRBV29-1 to TRBJ1-5; no D gene is confidently identified. The CDR3 runs 13 amino acids, cysteine and phenylalanine included. Just the 39-base CDR3 DNA is kept, in frame starting at base 1. V is clipped by 4 bases and J by 5 bases, and the sequence between their germline boundaries is 12 bases long. CDR1 and CDR2, looked up from the germline V gene, are SQVTM and ANQGSEA. With the rest looked up from the reference TRBV29-1 and TRBJ1-5 genes rather than sequenced, the full variable domain is SAVISQKPSRDICQRGTSLTIQCQVDSQVTMMFWYRQQPGQSLTLIATANQGSEATYESGFVIDKFPISRPNLTFSTLTVSNMSPEDSSIYLCSVVGDGDQPQHFGDGTRLSIL.